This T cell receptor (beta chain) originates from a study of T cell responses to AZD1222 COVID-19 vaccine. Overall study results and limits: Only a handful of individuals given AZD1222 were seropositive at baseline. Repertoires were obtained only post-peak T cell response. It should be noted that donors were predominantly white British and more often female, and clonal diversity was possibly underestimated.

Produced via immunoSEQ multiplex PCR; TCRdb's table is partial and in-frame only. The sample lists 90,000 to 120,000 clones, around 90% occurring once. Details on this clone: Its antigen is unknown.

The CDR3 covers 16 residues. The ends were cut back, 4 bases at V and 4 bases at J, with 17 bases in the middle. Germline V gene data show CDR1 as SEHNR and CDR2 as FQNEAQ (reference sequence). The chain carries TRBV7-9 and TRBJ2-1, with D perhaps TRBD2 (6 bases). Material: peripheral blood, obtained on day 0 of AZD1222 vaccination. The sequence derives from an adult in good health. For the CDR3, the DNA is TGTGCCAGCAGCTCCCAAGGACTGGGGGGTTACAATGAGCAGTTCTTC. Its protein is CASSSQGLGGYNEQFF.